Below, 10 T cell receptor beta chains from the same sample are listed, as sequenced in a study of blood T cell repertoires in COVID-19. Generated by immunoSEQ multiplex PCR, the TCRdb table keeps only in-frame clones and is missing some. The repertoire includes just over 300,000 clones, approximately 85% of them detected once, and around 2.1% sits in the top ten. Sequenced material: PBMCs or T cells enriched from blood (not recorded which). The receptor set was obtained from a man aged 30-40 years who had recovered from COVID-19.

The V call is TRBV9, the J call TRBJ2-1; 10 bases fit TRBD2. The CDR3 contains 15 residues. Looked up from germline, CDR1 is SGDLS and CDR2 is YYNGEE. The V segment lost 2 bases and the J segment 9 bases; nucleotides outside the gene matches: 8. The chain's CDR3 is CASSVLAGVESEQFF. Here the CDR3 DNA reads TGTGCCAGCAGCGTTCTAGCGGGGGTTGAGAGTGAGCAGTTCTTC.

The chain joins TRBV5-1 to TRBJ2-1, with 8 bases fitting TRBD1. Germline loops: CDR1 SGHRS, CDR2 YFSETQ. Losses at the gene ends were 4 bases for V and 5 bases for J; bases not matched to a gene: 8. The CDR3 covers 15 residues. The CDR3 protein is CASSTTGAANNEQFF. DNA of the CDR3: TGCGCCAGCAGCACGACAGGGGCAGCTAACAATGAGCAGTTCTTC.

The V gene is TRBV6-2 or TRBV6-3, the J gene TRBJ1-5, with no clear D. The CDR3 consists of 18 residues. Trimming stripped 2 bases from V and 6 bases from J, with 23 bases between. Germline CDR1 MNHEY, CDR2 SVGEGT. DNA of the CDR3: TGTGCCAGCAGTTACCCCACCGCCCGGGCATCTGCGGGTCAGCCCCAGCATTTT. Protein: CASSYPTARASAGQPQHF.

The chain couples TRBV19 to TRBJ2-1, with TRBD1 identical over 7 bases. The germline V gene has CDR1 LNHDA and CDR2 SQIVND (reference sequence). This CDR3 is built from 15 residues. The V gene end was trimmed by 6 bases and the J gene end by 1 base; junction bases not matched to a gene: 6. The DNA for the CDR3 is TGTGCCAGTAGCCGAAACAGGGGTTCCTACAATGAGCAGTTCTTC. It specifies CASSRNRGSYNEQFF.

The rearrangement links TRBV5-1 to TRBJ1-4; D may be TRBD1 (6 bases). This CDR3 comprises 14 residues. In germline, CDR1 is SGHRS, CDR2 YFSETQ. V shed 5 bases and J shed 3 bases, with 11 bases lying between them. The CDR3 is CASRPRTANEKLFF. CDR3 bases: TGCGCCAGCAGGCCCCGGACAGCTAATGAAAAACTGTTTTTT.

V and J are TRBV7-2 and TRBJ1-3; 8 bases are a match to TRBD1. CDR3 length: 16 amino acids. Unmatched junction bases numbered 6, after V lost 1 base and J lost 4 bases. Germline CDR1 SGHTA, CDR2 FQGNSA. As DNA, the CDR3 is TGTGCCAGCAGCTTAGTGGGTCAGGGGGCAGGAAACACCATATATTTT. Protein: CASSLVGQGAGNTIYF.

This rearrangement joins TRBV11-2 to TRBJ1-4; D is uncertain. Trimming took 4 bases from V and 8 from J, leaving 8 bases between them. The CDR3 spans 12 residues. Germline V gene data show CDR1 as SGHAT and CDR2 as FQNNGV. Here the CDR3 reads CASSSQEEKLFF. CDR3 sequence (DNA): TGTGCCAGCAGCTCTCAGGAAGAAAAACTGTTTTTT.

The J gene is TRBJ2-5, the V gene TRBV4-2; 9 bases match TRBD2. This CDR3 comprises 15 residues. V trimming: 3 bases; J trimming: 2 bases; junction bases outside the gene matches: 4. Germline V gene lookup returns CDR1 LGHNA and CDR2 YNFKEQ. CDR3: CASSQSGGTQETQYF. In DNA, the CDR3 is TGTGCCAGCAGCCAGAGCGGGGGGACGCAAGAGACCCAGTACTTC.

The chain recombines TRBV5-1 with TRBJ2-3; D is perhaps TRBD1 (6 bases). Germline loops: CDR1 SGHRS, CDR2 YFSETQ. The V gene lost 3 bases and the J gene lost 2 bases, with 10 bases spanning the gap. The CDR3 contains 14 residues. CDR3 coding DNA: TGCGCCAGCAGCTGGGCAGGGGACACAGATACGCAGTATTTT. Its translation: CASSWAGDTDTQYF.

The chain links TRBV5-1 to TRBJ2-3, with 10 nucleotides matching TRBD2. The junction had 5 bases not matched to a gene; V was cut back by 0 bases and J by 1 base. The length of the CDR3 is 17 residues. Germline CDR1 reads SGHRS; CDR2 reads YFSETQ. CDR3 amino acids: CASSLASTSGGTDTQYF. In DNA form, the CDR3 reads TGCGCCAGCAGCTTGGCGTCTACTAGCGGGGGCACAGATACGCAGTATTTT. Full variable domain (missing parts from reference TRBV5-1 and TRBJ2-3): KAGVTQTPRYLIKTRGQQVTLSCSPISGHRSVSWYQQTPGQGLQFLFEYFSETQRNKGNFPGRFSGRQFSNSRSEMNVSTLELGDSALYLCASSLASTSGGTDTQYFGPGTRLTVL.